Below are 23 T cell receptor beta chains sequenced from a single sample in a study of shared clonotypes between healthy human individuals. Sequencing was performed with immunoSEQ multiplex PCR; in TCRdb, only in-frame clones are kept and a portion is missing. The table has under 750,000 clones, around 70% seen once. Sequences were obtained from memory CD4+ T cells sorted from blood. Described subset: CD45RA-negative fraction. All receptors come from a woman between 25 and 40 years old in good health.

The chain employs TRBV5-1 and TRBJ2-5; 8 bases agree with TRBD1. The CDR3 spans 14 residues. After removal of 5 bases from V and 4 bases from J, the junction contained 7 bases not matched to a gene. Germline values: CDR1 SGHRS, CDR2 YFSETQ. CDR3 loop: CASRQDRDGETQYF. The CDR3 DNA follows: TGCGCCAGCAGACAGGACAGGGATGGAGAGACCCAGTACTTC. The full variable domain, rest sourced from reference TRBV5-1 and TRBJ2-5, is KAGVTQTPRYLIKTRGQQVTLSCSPISGHRSVSWYQQTPGQGLQFLFEYFSETQRNKGNFPGRFSGRQFSNSRSEMNVSTLELGDSALYLCASRQDRDGETQYFGPGTRLLVL.

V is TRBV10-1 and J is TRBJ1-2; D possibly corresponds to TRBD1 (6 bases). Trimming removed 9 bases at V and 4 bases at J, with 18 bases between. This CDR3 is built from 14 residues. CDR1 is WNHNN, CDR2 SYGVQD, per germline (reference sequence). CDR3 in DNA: TGCGCCAGGCCGGGGGCGGGAAGTCTCTATGGCTACACCTTC. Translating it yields CARPGAGSLYGYTF.

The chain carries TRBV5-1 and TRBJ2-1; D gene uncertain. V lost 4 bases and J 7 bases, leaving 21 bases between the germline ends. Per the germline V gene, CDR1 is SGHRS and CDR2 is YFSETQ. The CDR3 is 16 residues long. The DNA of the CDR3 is TGCGCCAGCAGCAATAGACCCGCCCAGATGAGTAATGAGCAGTTCTTC. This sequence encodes CASSNRPAQMSNEQFF.

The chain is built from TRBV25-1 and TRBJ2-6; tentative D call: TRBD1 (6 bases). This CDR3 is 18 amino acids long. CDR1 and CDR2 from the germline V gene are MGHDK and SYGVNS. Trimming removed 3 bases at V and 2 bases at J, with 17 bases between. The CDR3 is CASSDKGDTATGANVLTF. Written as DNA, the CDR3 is TGTGCCAGCAGTGACAAGGGGGACACGGCAACTGGGGCCAACGTCCTGACTTTC.

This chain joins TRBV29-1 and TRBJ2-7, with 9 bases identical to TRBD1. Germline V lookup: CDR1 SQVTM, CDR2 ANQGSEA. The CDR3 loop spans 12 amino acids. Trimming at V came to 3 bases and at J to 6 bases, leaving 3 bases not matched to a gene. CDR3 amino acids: CSVDVGQGEQYF. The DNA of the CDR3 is TGCAGCGTTGATGTGGGACAGGGCGAGCAGTACTTC.

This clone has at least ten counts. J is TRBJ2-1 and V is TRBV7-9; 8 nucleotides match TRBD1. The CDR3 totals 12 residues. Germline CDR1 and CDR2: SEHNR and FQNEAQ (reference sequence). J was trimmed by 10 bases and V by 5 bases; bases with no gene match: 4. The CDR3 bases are TGTGCCAGCAGCATACAGGGGGTCGAGCAGTTCTTC. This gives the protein CASSIQGVEQFF.

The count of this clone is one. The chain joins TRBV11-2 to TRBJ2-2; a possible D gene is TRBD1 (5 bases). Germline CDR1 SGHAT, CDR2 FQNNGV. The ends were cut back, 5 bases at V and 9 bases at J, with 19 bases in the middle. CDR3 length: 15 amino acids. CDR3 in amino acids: CASSKQGALGRELFF. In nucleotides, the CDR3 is TGTGCCAGCAGCAAACAAGGGGCCCTAGGCCGGGAGCTGTTTTTT.

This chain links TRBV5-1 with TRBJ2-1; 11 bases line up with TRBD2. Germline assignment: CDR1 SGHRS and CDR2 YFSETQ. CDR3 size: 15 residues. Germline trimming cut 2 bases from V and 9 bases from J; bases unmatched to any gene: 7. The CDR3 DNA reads TGCGCCAGCAGCTTCACTAGCGGGAGTTCGGGTGAGCAGTTCTTC. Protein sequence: CASSFTSGSSGEQFF.

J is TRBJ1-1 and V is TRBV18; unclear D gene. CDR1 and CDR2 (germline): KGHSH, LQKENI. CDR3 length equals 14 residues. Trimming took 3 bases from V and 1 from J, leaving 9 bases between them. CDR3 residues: CASSPAQRNTEAFF. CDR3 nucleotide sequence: TGTGCCAGCTCACCGGCACAGAGGAACACTGAAGCTTTCTTT.

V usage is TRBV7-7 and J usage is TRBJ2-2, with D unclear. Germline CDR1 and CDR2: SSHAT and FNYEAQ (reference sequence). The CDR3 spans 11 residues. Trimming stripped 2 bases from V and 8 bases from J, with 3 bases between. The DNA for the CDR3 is TGTGCCAGCAGCTTAATGGGGGAGCTGTTTTTT. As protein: CASSLMGELFF.

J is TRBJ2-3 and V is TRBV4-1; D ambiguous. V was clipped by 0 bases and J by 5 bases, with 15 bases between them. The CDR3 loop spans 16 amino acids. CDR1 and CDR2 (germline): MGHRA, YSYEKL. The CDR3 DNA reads TGCGCCAGCAGCCAAGATAATGGCAATCCCCGAGATACGCAGTATTTT. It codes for CASSQDNGNPRDTQYF.

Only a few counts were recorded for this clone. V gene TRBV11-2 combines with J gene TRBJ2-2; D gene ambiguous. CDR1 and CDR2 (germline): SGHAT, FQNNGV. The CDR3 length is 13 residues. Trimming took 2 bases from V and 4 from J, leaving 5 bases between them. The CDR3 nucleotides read TGTGCCAGCAGCTTACGGGTCACCGGGGAGCTGTTTTTT. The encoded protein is CASSLRVTGELFF.

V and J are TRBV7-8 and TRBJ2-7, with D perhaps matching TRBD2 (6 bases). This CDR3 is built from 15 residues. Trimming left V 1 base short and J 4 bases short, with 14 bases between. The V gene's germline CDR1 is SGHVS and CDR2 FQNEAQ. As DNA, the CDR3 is TGTGCCAGCAGCTTAGAAAGCGGGCCAGGGTACGAGCAGTACTTC. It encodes CASSLESGPGYEQYF.

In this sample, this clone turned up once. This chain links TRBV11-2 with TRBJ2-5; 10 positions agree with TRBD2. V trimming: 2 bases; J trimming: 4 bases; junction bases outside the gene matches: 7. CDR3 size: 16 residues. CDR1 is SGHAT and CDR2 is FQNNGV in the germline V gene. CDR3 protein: CASSLIELAGAETQYF. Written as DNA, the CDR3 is TGTGCCAGCAGCTTAATCGAGCTAGCGGGAGCAGAGACCCAGTACTTC.

In nucleotides, the CDR3 is TGTGCCAGCTCTCCCCTGATGAGAACCGGGGAGCTGTTTTTT. This encodes CASSPLMRTGELFF. The rearrangement uses TRBV27 and TRBJ2-2; unclear D gene. This CDR3 is 14 amino acids long. Germline lookup yields CDR1 MNHEY and CDR2 SMNVEV (reference sequence). V was clipped by 8 bases and J by 5 bases, with 15 bases between them.

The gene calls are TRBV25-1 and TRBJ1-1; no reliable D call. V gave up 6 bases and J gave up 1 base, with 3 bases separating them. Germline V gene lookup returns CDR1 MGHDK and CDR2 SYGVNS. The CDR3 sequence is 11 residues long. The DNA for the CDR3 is TGTGCCAGCAGCCGGAACACTGAAGCTTTCTTT. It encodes CASSRNTEAFF.

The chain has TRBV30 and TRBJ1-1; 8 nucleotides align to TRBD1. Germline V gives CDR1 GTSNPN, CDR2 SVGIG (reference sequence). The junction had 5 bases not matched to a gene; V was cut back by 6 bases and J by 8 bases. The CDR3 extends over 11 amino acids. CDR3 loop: CACNRGAEAFF. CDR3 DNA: TGTGCCTGTAACAGGGGGGCCGAAGCTTTCTTT.

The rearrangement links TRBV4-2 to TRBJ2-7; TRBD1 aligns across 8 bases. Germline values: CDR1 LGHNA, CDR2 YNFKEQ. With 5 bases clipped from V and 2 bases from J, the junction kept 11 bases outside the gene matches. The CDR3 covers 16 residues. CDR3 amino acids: CASSREDRASTYEQYF. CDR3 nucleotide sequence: TGTGCCAGCAGCAGAGAGGACAGGGCCTCTACCTACGAGCAGTACTTC.

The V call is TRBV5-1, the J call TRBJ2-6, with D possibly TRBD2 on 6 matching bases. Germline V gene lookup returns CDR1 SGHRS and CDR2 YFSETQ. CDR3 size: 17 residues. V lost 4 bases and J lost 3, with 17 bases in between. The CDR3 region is CASSLRGLPIGANVLTF. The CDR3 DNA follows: TGCGCCAGCAGCCTTAGGGGACTGCCGATTGGGGCCAACGTCCTGACTTTC.

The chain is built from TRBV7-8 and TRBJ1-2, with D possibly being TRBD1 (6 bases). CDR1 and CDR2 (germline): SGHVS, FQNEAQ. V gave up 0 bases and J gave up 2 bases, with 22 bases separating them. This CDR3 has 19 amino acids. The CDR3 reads CASSLARWASGVLNYGYTF. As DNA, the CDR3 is TGTGCCAGCAGCTTAGCCCGGTGGGCATCAGGGGTTCTGAACTATGGCTACACCTTC.

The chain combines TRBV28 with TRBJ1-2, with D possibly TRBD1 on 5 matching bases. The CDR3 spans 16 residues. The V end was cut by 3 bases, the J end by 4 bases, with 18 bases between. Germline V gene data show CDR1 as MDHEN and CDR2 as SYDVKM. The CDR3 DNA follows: TGTGCCAGCAGTTTTTCAGGGATCCCTGGTGCCTATGGCTACACCTTC. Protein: CASSFSGIPGAYGYTF.

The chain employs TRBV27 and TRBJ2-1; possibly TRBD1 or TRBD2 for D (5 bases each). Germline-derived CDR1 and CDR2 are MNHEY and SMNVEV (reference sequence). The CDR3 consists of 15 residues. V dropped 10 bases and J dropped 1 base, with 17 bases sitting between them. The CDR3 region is CATPPRDPSYNEQFF. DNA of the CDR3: TGTGCCACCCCACCTCGGGACCCGTCCTACAATGAGCAGTTCTTC.

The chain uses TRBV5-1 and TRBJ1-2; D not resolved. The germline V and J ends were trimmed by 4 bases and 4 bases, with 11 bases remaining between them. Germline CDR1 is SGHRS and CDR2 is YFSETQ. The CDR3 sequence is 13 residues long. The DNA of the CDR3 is TGCGCCAGCAGCGTCGGGGAAAGCTATGGCTACACCTTC. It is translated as CASSVGESYGYTF.